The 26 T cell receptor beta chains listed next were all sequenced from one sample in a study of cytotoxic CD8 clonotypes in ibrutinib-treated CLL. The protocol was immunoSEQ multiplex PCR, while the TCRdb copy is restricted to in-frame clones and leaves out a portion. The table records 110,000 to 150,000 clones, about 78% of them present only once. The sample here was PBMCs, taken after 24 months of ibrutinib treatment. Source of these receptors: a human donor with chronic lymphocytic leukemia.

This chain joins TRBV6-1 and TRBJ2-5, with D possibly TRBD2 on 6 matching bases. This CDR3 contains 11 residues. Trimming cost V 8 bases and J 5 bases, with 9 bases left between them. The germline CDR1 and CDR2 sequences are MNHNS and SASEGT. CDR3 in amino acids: CASRGGETQYF. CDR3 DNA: TGTGCCAGCCGGGGAGGCGAGACCCAGTACTTC.

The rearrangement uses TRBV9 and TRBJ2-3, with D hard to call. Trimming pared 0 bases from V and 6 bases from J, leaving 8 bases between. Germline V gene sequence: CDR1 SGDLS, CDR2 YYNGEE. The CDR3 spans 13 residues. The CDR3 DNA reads TGTGCCAGCAGCGTAGGAGGTTTTGATACGCAGTATTTT. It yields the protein CASSVGGFDTQYF.

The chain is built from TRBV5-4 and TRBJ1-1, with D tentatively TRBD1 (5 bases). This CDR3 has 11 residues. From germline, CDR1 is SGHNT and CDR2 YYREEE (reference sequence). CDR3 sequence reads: CASRGDAEAFF. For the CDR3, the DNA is TGTGCGAGTCGGGGGGACGCTGAAGCTTTCTTT.

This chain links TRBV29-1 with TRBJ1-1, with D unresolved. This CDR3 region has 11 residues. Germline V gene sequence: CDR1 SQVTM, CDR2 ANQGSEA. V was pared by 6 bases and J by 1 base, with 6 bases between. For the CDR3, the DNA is TGCAGCGTCTCAGAGAACACTGAAGCTTTCTTT. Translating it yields CSVSENTEAFF.

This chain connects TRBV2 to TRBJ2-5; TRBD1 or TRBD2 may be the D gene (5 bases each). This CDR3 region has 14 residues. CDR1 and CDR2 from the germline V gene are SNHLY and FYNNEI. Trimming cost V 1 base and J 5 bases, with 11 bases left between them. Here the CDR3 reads CASSEGTPGETQYF. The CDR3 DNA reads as TGTGCCAGCAGTGAAGGGACACCGGGGGAGACCCAGTACTTC.

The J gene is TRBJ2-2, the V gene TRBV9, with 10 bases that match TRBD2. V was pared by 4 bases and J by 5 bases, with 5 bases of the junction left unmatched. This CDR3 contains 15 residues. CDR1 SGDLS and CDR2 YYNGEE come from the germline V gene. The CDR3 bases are TGTGCCAGCAGCCCTAGCGGGAGCTCGACCGGGGAGCTGTTTTTT. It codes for CASSPSGSSTGELFF.

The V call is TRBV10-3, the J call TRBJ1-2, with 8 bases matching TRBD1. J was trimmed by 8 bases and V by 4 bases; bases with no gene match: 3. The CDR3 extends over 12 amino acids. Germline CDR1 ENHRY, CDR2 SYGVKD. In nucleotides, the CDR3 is TGTGCCATCAGTGCACAGGGGGGAGGCTACACCTTC. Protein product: CAISAQGGGYTF.

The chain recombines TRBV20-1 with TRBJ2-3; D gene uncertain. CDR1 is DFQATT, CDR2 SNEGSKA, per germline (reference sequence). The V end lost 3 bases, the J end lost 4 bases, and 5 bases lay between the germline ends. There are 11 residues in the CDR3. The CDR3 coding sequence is TGCAGTGCTAGCCAACCAGATACGCAGTATTTT. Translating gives CSASQPDTQYF.

The CDR3 spells CASRRGTPGTQYF. The CDR3 nucleotides are TGTGCCAGCAGACGGGGGACCCCAGGGACCCAGTACTTC. The chain couples TRBV28 to TRBJ2-5, with D possibly being TRBD2 (6 bases). The V end was cut by 6 bases, the J end by 7 bases, with 15 bases between. Germline V gene lookup returns CDR1 MDHEN and CDR2 SYDVKM. The CDR3 sequence is 13 residues long.

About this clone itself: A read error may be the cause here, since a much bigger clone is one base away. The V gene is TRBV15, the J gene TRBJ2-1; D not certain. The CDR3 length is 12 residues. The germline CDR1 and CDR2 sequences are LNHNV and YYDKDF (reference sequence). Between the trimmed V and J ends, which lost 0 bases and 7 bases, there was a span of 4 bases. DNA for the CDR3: TGTGCCACCAGCAGAGATTTAAATGAGCAGTTCTTC. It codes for CATSRDLNEQFF.

DNA for the CDR3: TGTGCCAGCAGCGCCAGGGGGGGACAGAACAATGAGCAGTTCTTC. It specifies CASSARGGQNNEQFF. The chain employs TRBV7-9 and TRBJ2-1, with D perhaps assigned TRBD1 or TRBD2 (7 bases each). The germline V gene encodes CDR1 SEHNR and CDR2 FQNEAQ (reference sequence). The ends were cut back, 5 bases at V and 5 bases at J, with 16 bases in the middle. The CDR3 spans 15 residues. The full variable domain, in which reference TRBV7-9 and TRBJ2-1 provide the parts outside the CDR3, is DTGVSQNPRHKITKRGQNVTFRCDPISEHNRLYWYRQTLGQGPEFLTYFQNEAQLEKSRLLSDRFSAERPKGSFSTLEIQRTEQGDSAMYLCASSARGGQNNEQFFGPGTRLTVL.

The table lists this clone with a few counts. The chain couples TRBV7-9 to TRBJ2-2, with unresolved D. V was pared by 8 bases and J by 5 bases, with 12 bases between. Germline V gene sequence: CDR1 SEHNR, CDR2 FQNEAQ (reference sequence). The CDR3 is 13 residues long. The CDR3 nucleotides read TGTGCCAGCGCGGTACCCAATACCGGGGAGCTGTTTTTT. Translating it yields CASAVPNTGELFF.

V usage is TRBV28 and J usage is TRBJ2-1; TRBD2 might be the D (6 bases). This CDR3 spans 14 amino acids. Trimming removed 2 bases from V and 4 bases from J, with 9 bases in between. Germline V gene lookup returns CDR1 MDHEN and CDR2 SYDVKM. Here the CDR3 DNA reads TGTGCCAGCAGTTTAGGGGGGAATTACAATGAGCAGTTCTTC. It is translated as CASSLGGNYNEQFF.

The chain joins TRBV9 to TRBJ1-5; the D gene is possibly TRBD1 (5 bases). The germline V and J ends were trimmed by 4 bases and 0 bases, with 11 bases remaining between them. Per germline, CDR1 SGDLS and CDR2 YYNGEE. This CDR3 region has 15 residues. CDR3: CASSLEGSSNQPQHF. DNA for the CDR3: TGTGCCAGCAGCCTAGAGGGGTCTAGCAATCAGCCCCAGCATTTT.

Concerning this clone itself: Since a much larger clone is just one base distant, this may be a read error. The CDR3 DNA is TGTGCCAGCAGCCAAGACCCAGCGGGGACTCAAGAGACCCAGTACTTC. Protein sequence: CASSQDPAGTQETQYF. The rearrangement joins TRBV28 to TRBJ2-5; 7 nucleotides match TRBD2. Germline CDR1 MDHEN, CDR2 SYDVKM. This CDR3 is built from 16 residues. The ends lost 6 bases at V and 2 bases at J; junction bases unmatched: 12.

This chain's CDR3 is CASSLWGTGSGYTF. The CDR3 DNA is TGTGCCAGCAGTTTATGGGGGACAGGGAGCGGCTACACCTTC. The V and J genes are TRBV27 and TRBJ1-2, with 9 positions matching TRBD1. V lost 1 base, J lost 8 bases, and 5 bases stayed unmatched. The CDR3 sequence is 14 residues long. Germline V lookup: CDR1 MNHEY, CDR2 SMNVEV (reference sequence).

The CDR3 loop reads CASSLGPQYEQYF. CDR3 nucleotide sequence: TGTGCCAGCAGCTTAGGCCCCCAGTACGAGCAGTACTTC. The chain uses TRBV11-3 and TRBJ2-7; D is unresolved. Germline values: CDR1 SGHNT, CDR2 YENEEA. This CDR3 comprises 13 residues. V lost 1 base and J 4 bases, leaving 8 bases between the germline ends. Full variable domain (remainder filled in from reference TRBV11-3 and TRBJ2-7): EAGVVQSPRYKIIEKKQPVAFWCNPISGHNTLYWYLQNLGQGPELLIRYENEEAVDDSQLPKDRFSAERLKGVDSTLKIQPAELGDSAVYLCASSLGPQYEQYFGPGTRLTVT.

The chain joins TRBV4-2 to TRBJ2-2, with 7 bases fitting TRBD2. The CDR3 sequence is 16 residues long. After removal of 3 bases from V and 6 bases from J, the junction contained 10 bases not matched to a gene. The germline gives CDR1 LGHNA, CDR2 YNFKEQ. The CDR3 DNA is TGTGCCAGCAGCCATCGGCGGGATAGCGGGCCCGGGGAGCTGTTTTTT. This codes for CASSHRRDSGPGELFF.

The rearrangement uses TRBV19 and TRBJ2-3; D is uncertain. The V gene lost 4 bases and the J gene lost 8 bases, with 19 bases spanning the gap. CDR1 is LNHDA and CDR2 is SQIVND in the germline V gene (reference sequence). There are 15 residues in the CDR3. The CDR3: CASSTPGPPRATQYF. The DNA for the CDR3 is TGTGCCAGTAGTACCCCCGGACCCCCAAGGGCTACGCAGTATTTT.

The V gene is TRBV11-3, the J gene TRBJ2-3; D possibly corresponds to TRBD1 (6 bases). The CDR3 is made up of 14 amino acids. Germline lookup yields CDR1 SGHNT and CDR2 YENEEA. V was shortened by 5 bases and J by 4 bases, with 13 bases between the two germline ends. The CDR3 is CASSPRRGADTQYF. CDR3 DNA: TGTGCCAGCAGCCCCCGCAGGGGTGCAGATACGCAGTATTTT.

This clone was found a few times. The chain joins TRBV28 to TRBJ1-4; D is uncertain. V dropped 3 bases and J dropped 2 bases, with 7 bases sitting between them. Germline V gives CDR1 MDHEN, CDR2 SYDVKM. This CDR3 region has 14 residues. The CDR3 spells CASSFLGTNEKLFF. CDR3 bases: TGTGCCAGCAGTTTCTTGGGGACTAATGAAAAACTGTTTTTT.

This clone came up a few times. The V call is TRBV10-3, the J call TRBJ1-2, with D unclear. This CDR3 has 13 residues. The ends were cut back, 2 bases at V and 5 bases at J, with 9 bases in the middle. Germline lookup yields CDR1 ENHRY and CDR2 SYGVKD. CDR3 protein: CAISEGEVYGYTF. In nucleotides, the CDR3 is TGTGCCATCAGTGAGGGGGAGGTTTATGGCTACACCTTC.

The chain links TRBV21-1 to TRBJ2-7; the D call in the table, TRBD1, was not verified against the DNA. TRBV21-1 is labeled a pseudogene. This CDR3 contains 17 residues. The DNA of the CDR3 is TGTGCCAGCAGCACCCCCCGGGACAGGGTCGTCCCCTACGAGCAGTACTTC. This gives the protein CASSTPRDRVVPYEQYF.

The CDR3 reads CASSFARPSTDTQYF. The CDR3, as DNA: TGTGCCAGCAGTTTCGCGCGGCCTAGCACAGATACGCAGTATTTT. This chain connects TRBV28 to TRBJ2-3; D call uncertain. Trimming removed 3 bases from V and 0 bases from J, with 10 bases in between. This CDR3 is 15 amino acids long. The V gene's germline CDR1 is MDHEN and CDR2 SYDVKM.

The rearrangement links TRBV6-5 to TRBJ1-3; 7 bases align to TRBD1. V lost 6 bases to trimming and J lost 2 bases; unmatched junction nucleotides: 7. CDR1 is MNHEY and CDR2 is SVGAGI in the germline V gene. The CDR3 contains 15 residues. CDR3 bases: TGTGCCAGCAGCATGGACAGGTTGCCTGGAAACACCATATATTTT. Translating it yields CASSMDRLPGNTIYF.

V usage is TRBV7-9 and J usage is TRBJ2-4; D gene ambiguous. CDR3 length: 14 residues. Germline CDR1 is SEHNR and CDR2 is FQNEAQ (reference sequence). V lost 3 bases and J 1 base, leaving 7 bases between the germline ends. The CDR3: CASSFVGAKNIQYF. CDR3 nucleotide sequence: TGTGCCAGCAGCTTTGTGGGGGCCAAAAACATTCAGTACTTC.